This T cell receptor (beta chain) was recovered during a study of T cell repertoires and HLA-DP antigens. Overall study context: Pre-culture CD4+ samples used about 1,200 ng DNA versus 200 to 250 ng for CD137+CD4+ sorts.

Concerning this clone: Its antigen is not known.

Germline values: CDR1 MNHEY, CDR2 SMNVEV (reference sequence). Trimming at V came to 8 bases and at J to 1 base, leaving 15 bases not matched to a gene. The CDR3 totals 18 residues. TCRdb's copy holds only in-frame clones and misses some; the assay was immunoSEQ multiplex PCR. Here the sample spans approximately 73,000 clones, about four fifths being singletons. The receptor's source is a man in his fifties or sixties in good health and CMV-seronegative. The genes are TRBV27 and TRBJ2-3; 10 bases fit TRBD2. Sequencing was done on a sample of CD4+ T cells from PBMCs. The CDR3 reads CASGRSPGGTSGTDTQYF. The CDR3 DNA follows: TGTGCCAGCGGCAGGAGCCCAGGAGGGACTAGCGGCACAGATACGCAGTATTTT.